The 27 T cell receptor beta chains below were found in one sample sequenced in a study of T-cell memory formation after mild COVID-19. MiXCR, run by TCRdb on the 5' RACE reads, gives a single entry per CDR3 protein. The data show 350,000 to 400,000 distinct CDR3 sequences, about 15% seen once. Sequenced input: PBMCs or a T cell subset sorted from them (not recorded which). These receptors were taken from a man younger than 35 who had mild COVID-19 (a few samples of this study predate the infection). Cell type and time point are not known.

This clonotype occurred many times. V usage is TRBV7-3 and J usage is TRBJ2-3; D tentatively fits TRBD1 or TRBD2 (6 bases each). Germline V gives CDR1 SGHTA, CDR2 FQGTGA. The V and J ends lost 5 bases and 4 bases respectively, with 10 bases between them. This CDR3 spans 13 amino acids. CDR3 amino acids: CASSPGGADTQYF. CDR3 sequence (DNA): TGTGCCAGCAGCCCCGGGGGCGCAGATACGCAGTATTTT.

The J gene is TRBJ1-1, the V gene TRBV21-1; the table assigns TRBD1, which was not confirmed against the DNA. TRBV21-1 is noted as a pseudogene. The CDR3 runs 13 residues. The CDR3 sequence is CASRGGTNTEAFF. The CDR3 DNA follows: TGTGCCAGCAGAGGGGGCACGAACACTGAAGCTTTCTTT.

V and J are TRBV20-1 and TRBJ2-4; D possibly corresponds to TRBD1 (6 bases). Germline-derived CDR1 and CDR2 are DFQATT and SNEGSKA (reference sequence). The V gene lost 0 bases and the J gene lost 8 bases, with 17 bases spanning the gap. The CDR3 loop spans 15 amino acids. The CDR3 here is CSARDPRGRGDIQYF. The CDR3 DNA sequence: TGCAGTGCTAGAGATCCCAGGGGACGGGGAGACATTCAGTACTTC.

This clonotype was seen more than once but under ten times. This chain links TRBV12-3 or TRBV12-4 with TRBJ2-3; D not resolved. Trimming removed 5 bases from V and 2 bases from J, with 14 bases in between. CDR3 length: 15 residues. The CDR3 here is CASSPLRSSTDTQYF. The CDR3 DNA reads as TGTGCCAGCAGTCCCCTTAGGTCCTCCACAGATACGCAGTATTTT.

CDR3 region: CASSLAELQPQHF. The CDR3 DNA reads TGTGCCAGCAGCTTGGCGGAGCTCCAGCCCCAGCATTTT. V and J are TRBV11-2 and TRBJ1-5, with D hard to call. Germline loops: CDR1 SGHAT, CDR2 FQNNGV. Trimming took 3 bases from V and 7 from J, leaving 10 bases between them. The CDR3 loop spans 13 amino acids. The entire variable domain, with the rest obtained from reference TRBV11-2 and TRBJ1-5, is as follows: EAGVAQSPRYKIIEKRQSVAFWCNPISGHATLYWYQQILGQGPKLLIQFQNNGVVDDSQLPKDRFSAERLKGVDSTLKIQPAKLEDSAVYLCASSLAELQPQHFGDGTRLSIL.

J is TRBJ1-2 and V is TRBV18; D may be TRBD1 (5 bases). CDR3 length: 12 residues. Germline V gives CDR1 KGHSH, CDR2 LQKENI. V shed 8 bases and J shed 8 bases, with 15 bases lying between them. CDR3 in DNA: TGTGCCAGCGCCACAGGACCAGAGGGCTACACCTTC. It is translated as CASATGPEGYTF.

This chain connects TRBV3-1 to TRBJ1-1; D perhaps matches TRBD1 (6 bases). Germline V gene sequence: CDR1 LGHDT, CDR2 YNNKEL (reference sequence). V was trimmed by 5 bases and J by 6 bases, leaving 19 bases between them. The CDR3 is made up of 15 amino acids. CDR3 DNA: TGTGCCAGCAGCACAACCACGGGGGGCCTGCCTGAAGCTTTCTTT. This translates into CASSTTTGGLPEAFF.

This clonotype was seen a few times. The chain has TRBV9 and TRBJ1-1; 8 bases map to TRBD1. Losses at the gene ends were 3 bases for V and 3 bases for J; bases not matched to a gene: 13. CDR1 SGDLS and CDR2 YYNGEE come from the germline V gene. The CDR3 has 17 residues. The CDR3 reads CASSEDRVARYDTEAFF. DNA of the CDR3: TGTGCCAGCAGCGAGGACAGGGTAGCCAGGTATGACACTGAAGCTTTCTTT.

This clonotype has only a few counts. The chain combines TRBV12-3 or TRBV12-4 with TRBJ1-1; possibly TRBD1 for D (5 bases). Trimming cost V 6 bases and J 3 bases, with 11 bases left between them. The CDR3 is made up of 13 amino acids. In DNA form, the CDR3 reads TGTGCCAGCAGCCGGACACCGGACACTGAAGCTTTCTTT. This sequence encodes CASSRTPDTEAFF.

This clonotype occurred a few times. CDR3 sequence: CRAGWASTDTQYF. The DNA of the CDR3 is TGCAGAGCTGGATGGGCTAGCACAGATACGCAGTATTTT. This chain uses TRBV29-1 with TRBJ2-3; D is undetermined. Germline CDR1 and CDR2: SQVTM and ANQGSEA. This CDR3 region has 13 residues.

At least ten counts were recorded for this clonotype. The chain combines TRBV11-2 with TRBJ2-4; D not certain. V was clipped by 1 base and J by 8 bases, with 3 bases between them. CDR3 size: 11 residues. Per germline, CDR1 SGHAT and CDR2 FQNNGV. The CDR3 loop is CASSLGDIQYF. CDR3 nucleotides: TGTGCCAGCAGCTTAGGGGACATTCAGTACTTC.

A few counts support this clonotype. The rearrangement uses TRBV6-5 and TRBJ1-6; D remains unclear. The CDR3 extends over 13 amino acids. Germline values: CDR1 MNHEY, CDR2 SVGAGI. Between the trimmed V and J ends, which lost 6 bases and 9 bases, there was a span of 12 bases. The CDR3, as DNA: TGTGCCAGCAGCTCCGCTATGATTTCACCCCTCCACTTT. Translating it yields CASSSAMISPLHF.

Only a few counts were recorded for this clonotype. The rearrangement uses TRBV7-2 and TRBJ2-3; 10 nucleotides line up with TRBD2. This CDR3 contains 15 residues. From germline, CDR1 is SGHTA and CDR2 FQGNSA. J lost 5 bases, V lost 5 bases, and 7 bases had no gene match. As DNA, the CDR3 is TGTGCCAGCAGCATCCTAGCGGGGGTGGGAGATACGCAGTATTTT. Its protein product is CASSILAGVGDTQYF.

The CDR3 here is CATSRETGGRTEAFF. In DNA, the CDR3 is TGTGCCACCAGCAGGGAGACAGGGGGTAGGACTGAAGCTTTCTTT. This chain links TRBV15 with TRBJ1-1; 9 nucleotides match TRBD1. This CDR3 is built from 15 residues. Germline V gene sequence: CDR1 LNHNV, CDR2 YYDKDF (reference sequence). Trimming at V came to 3 bases and at J to 5 bases, leaving 7 bases not matched to a gene.

This clonotype came up a few times. J is TRBJ1-5 and V is TRBV6-5; D not resolved. Germline values: CDR1 MNHEY, CDR2 SVGAGI. Deletions cut 0 bases from V and 2 bases from J, with 11 bases between. The CDR3 is made up of 16 amino acids. As DNA, the CDR3 is TGTGCCAGCAGTTACTCGATACCAGATCGCAATCAGCCCCAGCATTTT. It is translated as CASSYSIPDRNQPQHF.

The chain couples TRBV4-2 to TRBJ1-1; D call uncertain. This CDR3 contains 16 residues. CDR1 is LGHNA, CDR2 YNFKEQ, per germline. V was cut by 0 bases and J by 0 bases, with 11 bases left in between. CDR3 sequence: CASSQEGFLLNTEAFF. The CDR3 coding sequence is TGTGCCAGCAGCCAAGAGGGTTTCCTCTTGAACACTGAAGCTTTCTTT.

This clonotype occurred many times. CDR3 in DNA: TGCGCCAGCAGCCAAGTCATTAAGACCGACAGGGACACCGGGGAGCTGTTTTTT. Translation: CASSQVIKTDRDTGELFF. This chain uses TRBV4-3 with TRBJ2-2; 7 bases map to TRBD1. V was pared by 1 base and J by 3 bases, with 11 bases of the junction left unmatched. The CDR3 runs to 18 residues. From germline, CDR1 is LGHNA and CDR2 YSLEER.

J is TRBJ2-5 and V is TRBV6-5; TRBD2 matches at 7 bases. V lost 0 bases, J lost 7 bases, and 11 bases stayed unmatched. Germline CDR1 reads MNHEY; CDR2 reads SVGAGI. This CDR3 contains 16 residues. The CDR3 DNA reads TGTGCCAGCAGTTACTCATTTCTAGCGGCAAGGGGGACCCAGTACTTC. Translating it yields CASSYSFLAARGTQYF.

Ten or more counts support this clonotype. The chain links TRBV5-1 to TRBJ2-1, with 11 bases identical to TRBD2. CDR1 SGHRS and CDR2 YFSETQ come from the germline V gene. This CDR3 region has 15 residues. J lost 4 bases, V lost 5 bases, and 5 bases had no gene match. The CDR3 DNA reads as TGCGCCAGCAGATCTAGCGGGGGGACTTACAATGAGCAGTTCTTC. Its translation: CASRSSGGTYNEQFF.

This sequence joins TRBV7-9 and TRBJ2-7, with 11 bases that match TRBD2. The junction had 6 bases not matched to a gene; V was cut back by 3 bases and J by 2 bases. Per the germline V gene, CDR1 is SEHNR and CDR2 is FQNEAQ (reference sequence). The CDR3 contains 16 residues. This chain's CDR3 is CASSFHLAGGPYEQYF. The CDR3 region has the DNA TGTGCCAGCAGCTTCCATCTAGCGGGGGGCCCCTACGAGCAGTACTTC.

This clonotype showed up just a few times. V gene TRBV9 combines with J gene TRBJ2-5; D unclear. The CDR3 consists of 14 residues. The germline V and J ends were trimmed by 0 bases and 1 base, with 7 bases remaining between them. In germline, CDR1 is SGDLS, CDR2 YYNGEE. DNA for the CDR3: TGTGCCAGCAGCGTAGGGTCCGTCCAAGAGACCCAGTACTTC. Translation gives CASSVGSVQETQYF.

This clonotype has only a few counts. A read error may explain this, as a much larger clone is one base away. The V gene is TRBV6-5, the J gene TRBJ1-1; no reliable D call. Germline-derived CDR1 and CDR2 are MNHEY and SVGAGI. This CDR3 has 13 residues. V lost 2 bases and J 1 base, leaving 5 bases between the germline ends. The CDR3 sequence is CASSYLRNTEAFF. CDR3 DNA: TGTGCCAGCAGTTACCTGCGGAACACTGAAGCTTTCTTT.

This chain connects TRBV5-1 to TRBJ2-3; 11 positions agree with TRBD2. The V gene end was trimmed by 4 bases and the J gene end by 1 base; junction bases not matched to a gene: 5. The CDR3 covers 16 residues. The V gene's germline CDR1 is SGHRS and CDR2 YFSETQ. The CDR3 here is CASSPTGLAGTDTQYF. CDR3 nucleotides: TGCGCCAGCAGCCCAACGGGACTAGCGGGCACAGATACGCAGTATTTT. The full variable domain, in which reference TRBV5-1 and TRBJ2-3 provide the parts outside the CDR3, is KAGVTQTPRYLIKTRGQQVTLSCSPISGHRSVSWYQQTPGQGLQFLFEYFSETQRNKGNFPGRFSGRQFSNSRSEMNVSTLELGDSALYLCASSPTGLAGTDTQYFGPGTRLTVL.

This clonotype was observed many times. The gene calls are TRBV20-1 and TRBJ1-2, with D possibly TRBD1 on 6 matching bases. The CDR3 contains 13 residues. The V and J ends lost 0 bases and 4 bases respectively, with 9 bases between them. Per the germline V gene, CDR1 is DFQATT and CDR2 is SNEGSKA (reference sequence). As DNA, the CDR3 is TGCAGTGCTAGAGAGGGGGCTGGCTATGGCTACACCTTC. Amino acids: CSAREGAGYGYTF.

This clonotype was seen more than once but under ten times. This chain links TRBV7-2 with TRBJ2-3, with 8 bases identical to TRBD2. The CDR3 loop spans 15 amino acids. In germline, CDR1 is SGHTA, CDR2 FQGNSA. The trim removed 5 bases at V and 5 bases at J, leaving 9 bases unmatched. For the CDR3, the DNA is TGTGCCAGCAGCCGACGAGCGGGGGAGTTAGATACGCAGTATTTT. Protein: CASSRRAGELDTQYF.

This clonotype was detected many times. The CDR3 region is CASSLTSARFSGANVLTF. CDR3 bases: TGTGCCAGCAGCTTAACATCTGCTCGCTTCTCTGGGGCCAACGTCCTGACTTTC. The J gene is TRBJ2-6, the V gene TRBV11-3; D uncertain. V lost 2 bases and J 0 bases, leaving 14 bases between the germline ends. The germline V gene has CDR1 SGHNT and CDR2 YENEEA. The CDR3 is made up of 18 amino acids. Combining the CDR3 with reference TRBV11-3 and TRBJ2-6 gives the whole variable domain EAGVVQSPRYKIIEKKQPVAFWCNPISGHNTLYWYLQNLGQGPELLIRYENEEAVDDSQLPKDRFSAERLKGVDSTLKIQPAELGDSAVYLCASSLTSARFSGANVLTFGAGSRLTVL.

V and J are TRBV5-1 and TRBJ2-1, with 11 bases aligning to TRBD1. The DNA end is more similar to TRBJ2-7, so the J call may be wrong. CDR1 and CDR2 from the germline V gene are SGHRS and YFSETQ. The CDR3 contains 17 residues. CDR3 in amino acids: CASSQNLPGQGAYEQYF. The DNA of the CDR3 is TGCGCCAGCAGCCAAAACCTCCCGGGACAGGGGGCCTACGAGCAGTACTTC.